This T cell receptor beta chain is drawn from a study of cytomegalovirus exposure and HLA in healthy donors. Whole-study findings and limits: One later analysis reportedly identified an Asian-associated ancestry cluster that showed fewer N-insertions than the roughly 600-donor mean. Cytomegalovirus-associated TCR beta chains were listed, numbering around 150. A missense DCLRE1C variant was associated with V- and J-gene trimming of TCR beta chains in a later analysis, and an independent cohort replicated the association.

Researchers ran the PCR with 60 Vbeta and 13 Jbeta primers. Libraries were prepared by immunoSEQ multiplex PCR; TCRdb keeps only in-frame clonotypes and omits some of them. The table has 170,000 or so clones, around four fifths seen once. Germline CDR1 GTSNPN, CDR2 SVGIG (reference sequence). This CDR3 is built from 15 residues. V lost 1 base and J lost 7; bases outside the gene matches: 8. Of note for this clone: Its antigen remains unknown.

This chain uses TRBV30 with TRBJ1-5; 9 bases map to TRBD1. This TCR was sampled from a man in his fifties in good health and CMV-seronegative. Sequencing input: PBMCs. The CDR3 coding sequence is TGTGCCTGGAGTGCCGGGACAGGGATGGAGCAGCCCCAGCATTTT. Its translation: CAWSAGTGMEQPQHF. Variable domain in full (rest from reference TRBV30 and TRBJ1-5): SQTIHQWPATLVQPVGSPLSLECTVEGTSNPNLYWYRQAAGRGLQLLFYSVGIGQISSEVPQNLSASRPQDRQFILSSKKLLLSDSGFYLCAWSAGTGMEQPQHFGDGTRLSIL.